These 11 T cell receptor beta chains were sequenced from one sample in a study of vaccination and CD4 T cells after COVID-19. The treatment was: 10-day PBMC culture with coronavirus spike peptide pools or control peptides (ViraFEST assay). An Oncomine TCR Beta short-read assay was used to sequence the DNA from cultured CD4+ T cells. TCRdb reprocessed the PCR reads with MiXCR, giving one entry per CDR3 protein. The data contain over 20,000 distinct CDR3 sequences, less than 50% of them seen just once; the ten biggest clones take up approximately 5.8%. For these TCRs, the target antigens are not known. The specimen was CD4+ T cells from blood, cultured in vitro. These receptors were obtained from a human donor who had recovered from COVID-19.

V is TRBV12-3 or TRBV12-4 and J is TRBJ2-1, with 10 bases fitting TRBD2. The V gene end was trimmed by 2 bases and the J gene end by 9 bases; junction bases not matched to a gene: 13. This CDR3 contains 17 residues. The CDR3 region has the DNA TGTGCCAGCAGTTTAACGGGACGAAGGCTAGCGGGGGCTGAGCAGTTCTTC. This sequence encodes CASSLTGRRLAGAEQFF.

This chain uses TRBV7-2 with TRBJ2-7; 11 nucleotides match TRBD2. The CDR3 spans 14 residues. The germline V gene encodes CDR1 SGHTA and CDR2 FQGNSA. Trimming at V came to 5 bases and at J to 6 bases, leaving 6 bases not matched to a gene. The CDR3 sequence: CASSPGLAVLEQYF. The CDR3 DNA is TGTGCCAGCAGCCCGGGACTAGCGGTTCTCGAGCAGTACTTC.

This clonotype was seen a handful of times. The genes are TRBV10-3 and TRBJ2-2, with a weak D call TRBD1 (6 bases). Germline CDR1 ENHRY, CDR2 SYGVKD. The CDR3 spans 14 residues. With 8 bases removed from V and 4 bases from J, the gap between germline ends came to 14 bases. The DNA of the CDR3 is TGTGCCATCGGGGATGGGACATCCACCGGGGAGCTGTTTTTT. As protein: CAIGDGTSTGELFF.

This clonotype was seen only a few times. CDR3 sequence reads: CASSPGGTEAFF. DNA of the CDR3: TGTGCCAGCAGCCCCGGGGGGACTGAAGCTTTCTTT. V is TRBV27 and J is TRBJ1-1; TRBD1 is a possible D gene (5 bases). V gave up 6 bases and J gave up 5 bases, with 10 bases separating them. The CDR3 sequence is 12 residues long. CDR1 MNHEY and CDR2 SMNVEV come from the germline V gene (reference sequence).

This clonotype was counted only a few times. The V call is TRBV6-1, the J call TRBJ2-2, with a possible D match to TRBD1 (6 bases). Germline V gene sequence: CDR1 MNHNS, CDR2 SASEGT. The length of the CDR3 is 12 residues. V lost 11 bases and J 5 bases, leaving 12 bases between the germline ends. The DNA for the CDR3 is TGTGCCGCGGACAGTCCAACCGGGGAGCTGTTTTTT. It is translated as CAADSPTGELFF.

This rearrangement joins TRBV9 to TRBJ2-1; 10 bases agree with TRBD2. Germline assignment: CDR1 SGDLS and CDR2 YYNGEE. J gave up 9 bases and V 0 bases, and 9 bases lay outside the gene matches. The CDR3 runs 16 residues. DNA of the CDR3: TGTGCCAGCAGCGTAGTTCCAGCGGGAGGGCAAGGTGAGCAGTTCTTC. This sequence encodes CASSVVPAGGQGEQFF.

This clonotype was detected a few times. V gene TRBV20-1 combines with J gene TRBJ2-3; D is perhaps TRBD2 (5 bases). Trimming shortened V by 2 bases and J by 2 bases, and 11 bases separated the two germline ends. In germline, CDR1 is DFQATT, CDR2 SNEGSKA (reference sequence). The CDR3 loop spans 14 amino acids. This CDR3 reads CSARTERTTDTQYF. The CDR3 nucleotides are TGCAGTGCTAGAACTGAGCGGACCACAGATACGCAGTATTTT.

The chain is built from TRBV2 and TRBJ2-3; no definite D call. The CDR3 sequence is 14 residues long. Germline V gene lookup returns CDR1 SNHLY and CDR2 FYNNEI. The ends were cut back, 6 bases at V and 2 bases at J, with 12 bases in the middle. The CDR3 here is CASSIQDDTDTQYF. DNA of the CDR3: TGTGCCAGCAGCATCCAGGACGACACAGATACGCAGTATTTT. Using reference TRBV2 and TRBJ2-3 for the parts outside the CDR3, the full variable domain is EPEVTQTPSHQVTQMGQEVILRCVPISNHLYFYWYRQILGQKVEFLVSFYNNEISEKSEIFDDQFSVERPDGSNFTLKIRSTKLEDSAMYFCASSIQDDTDTQYFGPGTRLTVL.

V usage is TRBV20-1 and J usage is TRBJ2-2; 10 bases agree with TRBD2. This CDR3 contains 15 residues. Germline V gene lookup returns CDR1 DFQATT and CDR2 SNEGSKA (reference sequence). V was clipped by 4 bases and J by 4 bases; unmatched bases: 6. CDR3 coding DNA: TGCAGTGCTAACCTAGCGGGAGTGGGCACCGGGGAGCTGTTTTTT. As protein: CSANLAGVGTGELFF.

This clonotype is a singleton in its sample. The gene calls are TRBV6-1 and TRBJ2-7, with D hard to call. In germline, CDR1 is MNHNS, CDR2 SASEGT. This CDR3 contains 14 residues. V gave up 5 bases and J gave up 0 bases, with 11 bases separating them. CDR3 in amino acids: CASSRDPSSYEQYF. The CDR3 DNA is TGTGCCAGCAGTAGAGACCCTAGCTCCTACGAGCAGTACTTC.

This clonotype was seen more than once but under ten times. The rearrangement joins TRBV19 to TRBJ2-3, with D perhaps assigned TRBD1 or TRBD2 (5 bases each). Trimming removed 10 bases at V and 8 bases at J, with 19 bases between. The length of the CDR3 is 13 residues. The V gene's germline CDR1 is LNHDA and CDR2 SQIVND (reference sequence). The CDR3 reads CATQGLAPGTQYF. The CDR3, as DNA: TGTGCCACCCAGGGCCTAGCCCCAGGTACGCAGTATTTT.